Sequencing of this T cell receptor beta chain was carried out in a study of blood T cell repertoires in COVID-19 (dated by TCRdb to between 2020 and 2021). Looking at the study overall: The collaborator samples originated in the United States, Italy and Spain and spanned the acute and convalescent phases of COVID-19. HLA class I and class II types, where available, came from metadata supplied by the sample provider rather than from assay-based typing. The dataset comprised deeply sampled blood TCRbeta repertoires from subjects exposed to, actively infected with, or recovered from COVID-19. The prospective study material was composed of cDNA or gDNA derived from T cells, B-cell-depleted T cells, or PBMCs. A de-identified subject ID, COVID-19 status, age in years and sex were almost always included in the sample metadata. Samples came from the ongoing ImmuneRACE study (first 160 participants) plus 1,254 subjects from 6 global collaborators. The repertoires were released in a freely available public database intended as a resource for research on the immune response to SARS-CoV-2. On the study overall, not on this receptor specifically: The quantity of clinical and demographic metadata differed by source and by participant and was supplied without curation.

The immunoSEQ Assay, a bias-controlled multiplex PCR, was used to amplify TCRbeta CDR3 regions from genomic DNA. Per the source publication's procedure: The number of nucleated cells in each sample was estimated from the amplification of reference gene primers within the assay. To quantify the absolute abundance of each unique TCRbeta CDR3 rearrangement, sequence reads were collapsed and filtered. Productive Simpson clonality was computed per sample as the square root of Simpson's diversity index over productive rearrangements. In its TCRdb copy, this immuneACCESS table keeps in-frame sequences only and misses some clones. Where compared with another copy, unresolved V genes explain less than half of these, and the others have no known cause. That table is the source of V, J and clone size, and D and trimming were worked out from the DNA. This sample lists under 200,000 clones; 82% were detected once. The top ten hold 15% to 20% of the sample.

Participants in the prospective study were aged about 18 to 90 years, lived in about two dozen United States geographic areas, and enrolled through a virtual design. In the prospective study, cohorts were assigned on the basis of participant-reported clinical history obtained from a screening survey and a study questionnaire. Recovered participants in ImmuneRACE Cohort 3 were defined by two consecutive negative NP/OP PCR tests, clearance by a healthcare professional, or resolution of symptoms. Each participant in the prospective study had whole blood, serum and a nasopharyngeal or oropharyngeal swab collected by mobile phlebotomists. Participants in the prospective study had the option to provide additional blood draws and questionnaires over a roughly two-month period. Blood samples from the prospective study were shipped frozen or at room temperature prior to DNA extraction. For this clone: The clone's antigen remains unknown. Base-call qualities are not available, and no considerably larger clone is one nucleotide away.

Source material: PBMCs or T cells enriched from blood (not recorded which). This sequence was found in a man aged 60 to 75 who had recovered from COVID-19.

The CDR3 corresponds to CASSVTAGSTDTQYF. The bases are TGTGCCAGTAGTGTAACCGCGGGTAGCACAGATACGCAGTATTTT. This receptor chain uses TRBV19 and TRBJ2-3; the D gene is perhaps TRBD2, on 5 matching bases. V is clipped by 5 bases and J by 0 bases, and the sequence between their germline boundaries is 12 bases long. The CDR1 and CDR2 encoded by the germline V gene (reference sequence) are LNHDA and SQIVND. The CDR3 starts with the cysteine, ends with the phenylalanine, and has 15 residues. The only DNA kept is the CDR3, 45 bases in frame from the first base.